This TCR beta chain was recorded in a study of shared clonotypes between healthy human individuals. Overall study results and limits: The four-donor shared clonotypes exceeded non-shared clonotypes in generation probability, with non-shared ones scoring lower. Compared with memory subsets, naive subsets generally had larger estimated richness.

In the original analysis: Filtering was not the same, since immunoSEQ gave junction-only sequences without quality scores. Data came from immunoSEQ multiplex PCR; TCRdb stores just in-frame clones and leaves some out. That table supplies the V and J calls and clone size; D and trimming were determined from the DNA. The data show about 1 million clones, with roughly 80% seen just once and about 1.5% held by the top ten. Concerning this clone: The antigen remains unidentified.

The CDR3 is made up of 13 amino acids. V was clipped by 7 bases and J by 5 bases, with 14 bases between them. CDR1 is SGHVS and CDR2 is FNYEAQ in the germline V gene. The sequenced sample consisted of memory CD4+ T cells sorted from blood. The subset denotes: CD45RA-negative fraction. The chain links TRBV7-6 to TRBJ1-2, with D maybe TRBD1 (6 bases). This receptor was obtained from a man between 18 and 29 years old in good health. The CDR3 bases are TGTGCCAGCAACCAGGAGGGGGTATATGGCTACACCTTC. Its translation is CASNQEGVYGYTF.